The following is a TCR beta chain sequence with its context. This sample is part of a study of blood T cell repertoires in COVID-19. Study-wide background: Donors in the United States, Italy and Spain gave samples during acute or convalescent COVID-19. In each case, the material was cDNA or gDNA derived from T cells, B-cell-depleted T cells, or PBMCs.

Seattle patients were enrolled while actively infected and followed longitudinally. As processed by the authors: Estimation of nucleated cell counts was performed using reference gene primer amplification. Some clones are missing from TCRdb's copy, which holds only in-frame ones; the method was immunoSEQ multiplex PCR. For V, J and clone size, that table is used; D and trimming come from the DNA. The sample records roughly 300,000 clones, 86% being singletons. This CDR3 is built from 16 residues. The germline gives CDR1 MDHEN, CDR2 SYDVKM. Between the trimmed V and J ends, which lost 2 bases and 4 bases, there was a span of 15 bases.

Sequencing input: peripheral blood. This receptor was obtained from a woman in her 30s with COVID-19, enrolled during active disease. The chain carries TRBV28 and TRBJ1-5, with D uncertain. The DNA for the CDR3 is TGTGCCAGCAGTTTACTCACAAGAGGTCTGAATCAGCCCCAGCATTTT. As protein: CASSLLTRGLNQPQHF.